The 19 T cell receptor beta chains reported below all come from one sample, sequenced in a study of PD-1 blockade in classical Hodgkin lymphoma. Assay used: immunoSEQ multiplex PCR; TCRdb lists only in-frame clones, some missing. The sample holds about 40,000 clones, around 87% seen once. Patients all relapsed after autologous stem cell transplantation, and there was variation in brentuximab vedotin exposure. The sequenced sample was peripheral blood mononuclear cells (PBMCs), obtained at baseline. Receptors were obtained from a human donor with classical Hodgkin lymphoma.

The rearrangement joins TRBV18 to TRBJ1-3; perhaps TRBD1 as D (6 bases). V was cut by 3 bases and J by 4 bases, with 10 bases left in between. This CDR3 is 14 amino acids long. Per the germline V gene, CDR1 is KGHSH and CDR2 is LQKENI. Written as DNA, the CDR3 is TGTGCCAGCTCACCGACAGGTCAGGGAAACACCATATATTTT. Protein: CASSPTGQGNTIYF.

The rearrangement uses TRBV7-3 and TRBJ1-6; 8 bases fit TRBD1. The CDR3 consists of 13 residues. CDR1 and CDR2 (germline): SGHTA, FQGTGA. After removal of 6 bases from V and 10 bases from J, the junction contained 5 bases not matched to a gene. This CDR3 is CASRLRTGSPLHF. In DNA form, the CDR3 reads TGTGCCAGCAGACTAAGGACAGGGTCACCCCTCCACTTT.

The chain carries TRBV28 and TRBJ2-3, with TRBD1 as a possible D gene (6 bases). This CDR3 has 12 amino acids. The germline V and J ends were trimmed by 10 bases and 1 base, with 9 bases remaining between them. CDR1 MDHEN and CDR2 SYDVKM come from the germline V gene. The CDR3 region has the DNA TGTGCCACCTGGACAGGCACAGATACGCAGTATTTT. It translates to CATWTGTDTQYF.

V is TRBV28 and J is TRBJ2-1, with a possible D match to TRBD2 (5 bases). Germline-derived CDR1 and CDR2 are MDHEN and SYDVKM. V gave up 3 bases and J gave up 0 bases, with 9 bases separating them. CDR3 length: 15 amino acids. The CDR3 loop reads CASSFLGSSYNEQFF. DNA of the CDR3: TGTGCCAGCAGTTTTCTAGGGAGCTCCTACAATGAGCAGTTCTTC.

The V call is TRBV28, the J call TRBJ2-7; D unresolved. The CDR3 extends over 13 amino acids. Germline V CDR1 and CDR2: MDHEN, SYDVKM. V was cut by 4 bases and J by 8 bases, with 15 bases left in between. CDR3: CASSSGPIDKQYF. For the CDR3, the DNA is TGTGCCAGCAGTTCCGGGCCAATCGACAAGCAGTACTTC.

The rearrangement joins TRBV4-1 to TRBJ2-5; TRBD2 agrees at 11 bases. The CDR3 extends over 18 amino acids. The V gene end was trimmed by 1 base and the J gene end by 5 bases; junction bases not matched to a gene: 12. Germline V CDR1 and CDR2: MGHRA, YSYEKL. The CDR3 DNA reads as TGCGCCAGCAGCCAAGGTAGCGGGGGGGCTGGGAGATCGGAGACCCAGTACTTC. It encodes CASSQGSGGAGRSETQYF.

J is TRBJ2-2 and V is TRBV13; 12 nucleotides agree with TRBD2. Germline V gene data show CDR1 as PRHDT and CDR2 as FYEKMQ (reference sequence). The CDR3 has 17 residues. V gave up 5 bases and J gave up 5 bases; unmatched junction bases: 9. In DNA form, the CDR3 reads TGTGCCAGCAGCCGACCAAGACTAGCGGGAGATACCGGGGAGCTGTTTTTT. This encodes CASSRPRLAGDTGELFF.

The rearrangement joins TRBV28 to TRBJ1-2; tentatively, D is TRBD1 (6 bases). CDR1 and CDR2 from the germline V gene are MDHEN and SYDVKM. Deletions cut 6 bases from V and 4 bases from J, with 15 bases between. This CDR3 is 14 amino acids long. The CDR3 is CASSLRTAIYGYTF. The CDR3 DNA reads TGTGCCAGCAGCCTGAGGACAGCCATCTATGGCTACACCTTC.

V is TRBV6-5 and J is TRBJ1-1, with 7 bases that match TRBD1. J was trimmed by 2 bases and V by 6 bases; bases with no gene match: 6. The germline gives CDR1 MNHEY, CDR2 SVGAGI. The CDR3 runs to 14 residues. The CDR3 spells CASSLTGINTEAFF. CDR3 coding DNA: TGTGCCAGCAGCCTGACAGGGATTAACACTGAAGCTTTCTTT.

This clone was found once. The CDR3 loop reads CASSQHQGGETQYF. The DNA of the CDR3 is TGTGCCAGCAGTCAACACCAGGGGGGAGAGACCCAGTACTTC. The chain employs TRBV28 and TRBJ2-5, with D perhaps matching TRBD1 (7 bases). This CDR3 has 14 residues. The germline gives CDR1 MDHEN, CDR2 SYDVKM. With 5 bases removed from V and 4 bases from J, the gap between germline ends came to 14 bases.

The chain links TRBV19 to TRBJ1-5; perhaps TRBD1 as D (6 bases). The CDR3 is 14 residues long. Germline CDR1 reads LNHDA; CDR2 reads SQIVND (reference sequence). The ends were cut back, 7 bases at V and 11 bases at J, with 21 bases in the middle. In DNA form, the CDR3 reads TGTGCCAGTAAGGGCAGGGGCCGGGAGAAGGCCCAGCATTTT. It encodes CASKGRGREKAQHF.

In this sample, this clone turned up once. The CDR3 nucleotides are TGTGCCAGCAGTTGGGACAGTTTGAGTACTAATGAAAAACTGTTTTTT. It is translated as CASSWDSLSTNEKLFF. The V gene is TRBV6-5, the J gene TRBJ1-4; TRBD1 matches at 7 bases. V dropped 4 bases and J dropped 2; count of bases not matched to a gene: 7. This CDR3 spans 16 amino acids. From germline, CDR1 is MNHEY and CDR2 SVGAGI.

The CDR3 loop is CASSPTSGRAGNEQFF. CDR3 nucleotide sequence: TGTGCCAGCAGCCCCACTAGCGGGAGAGCGGGCAATGAGCAGTTCTTC. This sequence joins TRBV9 and TRBJ2-1; 11 nucleotides match TRBD2. Trimming removed 4 bases from V and 6 bases from J; junction bases left unmatched: 9. Per the germline V gene, CDR1 is SGDLS and CDR2 is YYNGEE. This CDR3 spans 16 amino acids. Looking up the rest from reference TRBV9 and TRBJ2-1 gives the full variable domain: DSGVTQTPKHLITATGQRVTLRCSPRSGDLSVYWYQQSLDQGLQFLIQYYNGEERAKGNILERFSAQQFPDLHSELNLSSLELGDSALYFCASSPTSGRAGNEQFFGPGTRLTVL.

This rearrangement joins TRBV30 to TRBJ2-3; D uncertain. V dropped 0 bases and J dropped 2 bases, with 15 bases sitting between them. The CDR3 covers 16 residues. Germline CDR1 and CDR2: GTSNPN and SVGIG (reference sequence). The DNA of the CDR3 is TGTGCCTGGAGTGTCCTCACGGGCTACTTCACAGATACGCAGTATTTT. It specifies CAWSVLTGYFTDTQYF.

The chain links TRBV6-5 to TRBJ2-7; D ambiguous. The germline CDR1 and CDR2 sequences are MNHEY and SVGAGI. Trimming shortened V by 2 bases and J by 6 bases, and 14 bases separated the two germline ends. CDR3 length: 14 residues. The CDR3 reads CASSYREAYREQYF. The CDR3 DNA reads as TGTGCCAGCAGTTACAGAGAGGCCTACCGCGAGCAGTACTTC.

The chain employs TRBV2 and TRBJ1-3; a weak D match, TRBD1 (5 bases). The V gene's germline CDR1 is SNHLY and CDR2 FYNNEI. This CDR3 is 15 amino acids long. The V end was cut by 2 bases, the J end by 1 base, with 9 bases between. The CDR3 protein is CASSEQGHSGNTIYF. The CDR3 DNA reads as TGTGCCAGCAGTGAACAGGGCCATTCTGGAAACACCATATATTTT. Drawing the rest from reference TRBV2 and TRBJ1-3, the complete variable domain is EPEVTQTPSHQVTQMGQEVILRCVPISNHLYFYWYRQILGQKVEFLVSFYNNEISEKSEIFDDQFSVERPDGSNFTLKIRSTKLEDSAMYFCASSEQGHSGNTIYFGEGSWLTVV.

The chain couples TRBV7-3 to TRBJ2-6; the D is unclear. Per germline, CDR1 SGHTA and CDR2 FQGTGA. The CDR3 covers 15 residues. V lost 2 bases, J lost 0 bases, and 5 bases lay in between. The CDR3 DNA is TGTGCCAGCAGCTTATTGGGCTCTGGGGCCAACGTCCTGACTTTC. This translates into CASSLLGSGANVLTF.

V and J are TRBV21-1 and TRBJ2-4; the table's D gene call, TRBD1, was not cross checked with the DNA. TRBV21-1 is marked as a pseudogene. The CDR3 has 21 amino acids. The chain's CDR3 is CASSKPPTGQGASLAKNIQYF. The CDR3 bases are TGTGCCAGCAGCAAACCGCCAACCGGACAGGGGGCGTCTTTAGCCAAAAACATTCAGTACTTC.

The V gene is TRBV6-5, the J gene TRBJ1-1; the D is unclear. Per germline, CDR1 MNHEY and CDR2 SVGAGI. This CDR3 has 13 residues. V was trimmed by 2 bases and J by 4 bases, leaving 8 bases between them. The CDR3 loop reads CASSYPGGTEAFF. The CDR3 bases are TGTGCCAGCAGTTACCCCGGAGGCACTGAAGCTTTCTTT.